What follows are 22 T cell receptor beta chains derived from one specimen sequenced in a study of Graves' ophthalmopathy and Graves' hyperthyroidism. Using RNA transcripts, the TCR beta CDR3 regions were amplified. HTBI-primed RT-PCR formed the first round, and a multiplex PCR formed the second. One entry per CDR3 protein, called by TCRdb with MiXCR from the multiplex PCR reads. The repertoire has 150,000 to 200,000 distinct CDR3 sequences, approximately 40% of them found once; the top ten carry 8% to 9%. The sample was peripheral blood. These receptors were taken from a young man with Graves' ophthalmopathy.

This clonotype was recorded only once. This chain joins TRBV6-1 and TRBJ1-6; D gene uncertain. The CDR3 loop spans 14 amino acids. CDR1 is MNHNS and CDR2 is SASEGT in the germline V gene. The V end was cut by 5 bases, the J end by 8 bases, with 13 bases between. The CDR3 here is CASSLTGFDSPLHF. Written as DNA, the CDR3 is TGTGCCAGCAGTCTTACTGGTTTCGATTCACCCCTCCACTTT.

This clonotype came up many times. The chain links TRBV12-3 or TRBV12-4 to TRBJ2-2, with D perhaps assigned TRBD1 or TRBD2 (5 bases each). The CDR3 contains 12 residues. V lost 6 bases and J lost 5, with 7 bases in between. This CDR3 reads CASRGRTGELFF. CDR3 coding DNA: TGTGCCAGCAGGGGACGGACCGGGGAGCTGTTTTTT.

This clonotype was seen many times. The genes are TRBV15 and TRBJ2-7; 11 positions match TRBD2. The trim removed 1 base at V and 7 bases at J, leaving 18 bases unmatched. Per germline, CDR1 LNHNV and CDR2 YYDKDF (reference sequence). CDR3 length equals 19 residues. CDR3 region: CATSRARGLAASMAGEQYF. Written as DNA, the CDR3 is TGTGCCACCAGCAGAGCCCGGGGACTAGCGGCGTCCATGGCTGGGGAGCAGTACTTC.

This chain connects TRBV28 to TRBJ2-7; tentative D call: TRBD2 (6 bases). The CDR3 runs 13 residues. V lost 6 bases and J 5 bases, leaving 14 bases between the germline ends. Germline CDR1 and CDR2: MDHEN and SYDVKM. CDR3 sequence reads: CASRRWGGHEQYF. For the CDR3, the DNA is TGTGCCAGCAGAAGGTGGGGAGGCCACGAGCAGTACTTC.

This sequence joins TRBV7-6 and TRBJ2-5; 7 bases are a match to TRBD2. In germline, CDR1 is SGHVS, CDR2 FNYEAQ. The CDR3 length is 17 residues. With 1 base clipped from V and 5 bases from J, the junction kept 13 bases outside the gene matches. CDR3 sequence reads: CASSLGRGDRTAETQYF. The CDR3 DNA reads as TGTGCCAGCAGCTTAGGTCGGGGGGACCGAACTGCGGAGACCCAGTACTTC. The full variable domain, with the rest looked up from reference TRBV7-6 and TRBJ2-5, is GAGVSQSPRYKVTKRGQDVALRCDPISGHVSLYWYRQALGQGPEFLTYFNYEAQQDKSGLPNDRFSAERPEGSISTLTIQRTEQRDSAMYRCASSLGRGDRTAETQYFGPGTRLLVL.

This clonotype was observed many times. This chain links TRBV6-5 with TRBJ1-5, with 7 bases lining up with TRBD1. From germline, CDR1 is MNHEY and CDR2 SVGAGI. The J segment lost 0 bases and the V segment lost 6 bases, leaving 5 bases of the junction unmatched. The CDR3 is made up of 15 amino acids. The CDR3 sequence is CASRGQSHSNQPQHF. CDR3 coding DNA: TGTGCCAGCAGGGGACAGTCCCATAGCAATCAGCCCCAGCATTTT.

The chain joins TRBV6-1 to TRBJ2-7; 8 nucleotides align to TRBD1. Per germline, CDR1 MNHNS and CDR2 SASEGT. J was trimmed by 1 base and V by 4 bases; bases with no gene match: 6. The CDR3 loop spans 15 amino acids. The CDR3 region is CASSGPGGVSYEQYF. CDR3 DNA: TGTGCCAGCAGTGGACCAGGGGGCGTTTCCTACGAGCAGTACTTC.

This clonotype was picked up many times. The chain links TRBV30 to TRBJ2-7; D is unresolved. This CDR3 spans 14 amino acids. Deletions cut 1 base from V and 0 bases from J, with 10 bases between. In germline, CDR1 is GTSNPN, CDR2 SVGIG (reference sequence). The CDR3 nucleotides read TGTGCCTGGAGTGATGGGAACATCTCCTACGAGCAGTACTTC. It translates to CAWSDGNISYEQYF. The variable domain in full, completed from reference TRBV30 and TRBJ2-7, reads SQTIHQWPATLVQPVGSPLSLECTVEGTSNPNLYWYRQAAGRGLQLLFYSVGIGQISSEVPQNLSASRPQDRQFILSSKKLLLSDSGFYLCAWSDGNISYEQYFGPGTRLTVT.

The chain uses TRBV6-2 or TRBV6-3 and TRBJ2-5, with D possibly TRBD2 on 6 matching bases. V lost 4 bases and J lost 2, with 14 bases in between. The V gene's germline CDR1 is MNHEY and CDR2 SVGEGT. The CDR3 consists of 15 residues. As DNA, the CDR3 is TGTGCCAGCAGTTTATCGGCGGGGCATCAAGAGACCCAGTACTTC. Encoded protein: CASSLSAGHQETQYF.

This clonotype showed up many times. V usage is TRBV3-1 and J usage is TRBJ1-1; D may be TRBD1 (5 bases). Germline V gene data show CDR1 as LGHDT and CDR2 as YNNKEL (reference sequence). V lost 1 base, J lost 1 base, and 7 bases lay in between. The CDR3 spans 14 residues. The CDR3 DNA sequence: TGTGCCAGCAGCCAAGGGGGGGGGAACACTGAAGCTTTCTTT. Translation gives CASSQGGGNTEAFF.

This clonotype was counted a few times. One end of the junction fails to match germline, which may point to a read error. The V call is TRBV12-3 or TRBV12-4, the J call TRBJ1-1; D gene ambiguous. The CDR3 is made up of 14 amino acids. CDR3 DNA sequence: TGTGCCAGCAGACCAGCAGGATCGAACCCTGAAGCTTTCTTT. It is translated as CASRPAGSNPEAFF.

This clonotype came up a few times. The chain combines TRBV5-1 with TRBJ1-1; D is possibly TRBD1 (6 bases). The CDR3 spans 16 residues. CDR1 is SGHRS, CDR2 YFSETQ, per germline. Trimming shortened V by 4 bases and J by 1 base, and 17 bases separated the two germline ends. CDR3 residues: CASSPTSGTKNTEAFF. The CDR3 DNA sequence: TGCGCCAGCAGCCCAACCTCCGGGACAAAGAACACTGAAGCTTTCTTT.

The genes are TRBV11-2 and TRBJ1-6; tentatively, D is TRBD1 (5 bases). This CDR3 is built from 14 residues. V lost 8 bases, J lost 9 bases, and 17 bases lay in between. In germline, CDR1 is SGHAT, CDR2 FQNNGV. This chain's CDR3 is CASGYGGLGSPLHF. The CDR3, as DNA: TGTGCCAGCGGATACGGGGGTCTAGGTTCACCCCTCCACTTT.

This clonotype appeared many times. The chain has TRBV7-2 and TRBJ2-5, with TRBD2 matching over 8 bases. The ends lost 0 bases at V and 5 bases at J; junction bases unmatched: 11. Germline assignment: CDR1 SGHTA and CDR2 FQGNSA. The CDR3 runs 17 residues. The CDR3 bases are TGTGCCAGCAGCTTAGCGCCGTCCGGCGGGAGGTGGGAGACCCAGTACTTC. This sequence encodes CASSLAPSGGRWETQYF.

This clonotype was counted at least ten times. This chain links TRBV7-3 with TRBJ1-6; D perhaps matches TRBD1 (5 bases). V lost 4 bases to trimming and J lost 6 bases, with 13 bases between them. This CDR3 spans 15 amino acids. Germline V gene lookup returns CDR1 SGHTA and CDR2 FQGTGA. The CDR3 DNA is TGTGCCAGCAGCTCCCAAGGGACCCTTAATTCACCCCTCCACTTT. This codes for CASSSQGTLNSPLHF.

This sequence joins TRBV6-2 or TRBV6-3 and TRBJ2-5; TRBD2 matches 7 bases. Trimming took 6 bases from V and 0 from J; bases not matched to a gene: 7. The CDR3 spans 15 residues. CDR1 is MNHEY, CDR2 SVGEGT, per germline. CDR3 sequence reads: CASSKASGYQETQYF. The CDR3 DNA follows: TGTGCCAGCAGCAAGGCTAGCGGTTACCAAGAGACCCAGTACTTC.

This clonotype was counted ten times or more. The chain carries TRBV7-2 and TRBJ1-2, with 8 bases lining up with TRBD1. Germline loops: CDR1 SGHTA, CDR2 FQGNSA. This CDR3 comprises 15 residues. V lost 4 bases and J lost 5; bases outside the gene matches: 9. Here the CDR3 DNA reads TGTGCCAGCAGCTCCGACAGGGGACGCTATTATGGCTACACCTTC. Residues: CASSSDRGRYYGYTF.

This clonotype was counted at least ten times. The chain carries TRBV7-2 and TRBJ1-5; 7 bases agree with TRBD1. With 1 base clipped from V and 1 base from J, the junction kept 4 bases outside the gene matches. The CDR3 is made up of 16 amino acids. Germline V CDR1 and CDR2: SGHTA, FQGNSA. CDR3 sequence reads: CASSLGPRGSNQPQHF. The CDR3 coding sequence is TGTGCCAGCAGCTTAGGGCCCAGGGGGAGCAATCAGCCCCAGCATTTT.

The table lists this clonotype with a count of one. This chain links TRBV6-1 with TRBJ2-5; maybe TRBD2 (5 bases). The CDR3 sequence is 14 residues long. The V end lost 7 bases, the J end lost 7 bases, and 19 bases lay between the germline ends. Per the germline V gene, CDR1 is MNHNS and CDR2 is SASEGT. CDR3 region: CASTAGPKEVTQYF. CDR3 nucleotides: TGTGCCAGCACCGCGGGCCCAAAGGAGGTGACCCAGTACTTC.

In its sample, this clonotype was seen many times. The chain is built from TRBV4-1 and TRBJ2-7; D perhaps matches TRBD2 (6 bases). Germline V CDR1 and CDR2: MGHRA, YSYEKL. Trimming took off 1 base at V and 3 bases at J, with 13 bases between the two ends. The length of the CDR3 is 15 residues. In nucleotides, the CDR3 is TGCGCCAGCAGCCAAGGACCCATCGGGGGCTACGAGCAGTACTTC. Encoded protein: CASSQGPIGGYEQYF.

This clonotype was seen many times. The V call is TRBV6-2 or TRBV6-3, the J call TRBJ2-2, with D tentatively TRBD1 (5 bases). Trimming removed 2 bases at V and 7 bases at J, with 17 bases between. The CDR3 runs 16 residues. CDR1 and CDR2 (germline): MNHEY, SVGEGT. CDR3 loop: CASSYPDRPWGGELFF. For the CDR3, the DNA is TGTGCCAGCAGTTACCCCGACAGACCTTGGGGCGGGGAGCTGTTTTTT.

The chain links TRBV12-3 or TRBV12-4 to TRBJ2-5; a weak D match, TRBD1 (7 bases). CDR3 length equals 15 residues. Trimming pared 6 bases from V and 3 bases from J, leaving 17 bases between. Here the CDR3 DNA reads TGTGCCAGCAGCCGCGGGCCCAGGGGGGAAGAGACCCAGTACTTC. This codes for CASSRGPRGEETQYF.